This entry lists 8 T cell receptor beta chains sequenced from one sample in a study of blood T cell repertoires in COVID-19. The repertoire was sequenced with immunoSEQ multiplex PCR; TCRdb's copy has only in-frame clones and lacks some. Of a few hundred thousand clones listed, 80% are singletons. Sequencing used peripheral blood. These TCRs come from a human donor in a cohort sampled during active COVID-19.

The J gene is TRBJ1-5, the V gene TRBV7-2; no clear D gene. The ends were cut back, 8 bases at V and 0 bases at J, with 11 bases in the middle. This CDR3 is built from 14 residues. CDR1 and CDR2 (germline): SGHTA, FQGNSA. The CDR3 nucleotides are TGTGCCAGCGGGAGGGAACTTAGCAATCAGCCCCAGCATTTT. Amino acids: CASGRELSNQPQHF.

In DNA, the CDR3 is TGTGCCAGCAGCTTAGCGTCTCTAAGGGGGTCAGATACGCAGTATTTT. Translating it yields CASSLASLRGSDTQYF. V usage is TRBV7-2 and J usage is TRBJ2-3; D might be TRBD1 (6 bases). Trimming took off 0 bases at V and 4 bases at J, with 14 bases between the two ends. Germline lookup yields CDR1 SGHTA and CDR2 FQGNSA. CDR3 length equals 16 residues.

The chain couples TRBV7-3 to TRBJ1-2; weak D call: TRBD1 (5 bases). V lost 5 bases and J 6 bases, leaving 13 bases between the germline ends. Germline values: CDR1 SGHTA, CDR2 FQGTGA. The CDR3 has 13 amino acids. The CDR3 spells CASSPFGRDGYTF. The CDR3 coding sequence is TGTGCCAGCAGCCCGTTTGGCAGGGATGGCTACACCTTC.

The rearrangement uses TRBV21-1 and TRBJ1-4; the table names TRBD1, a call not compared with the DNA. TRBV21-1 is termed a pseudogene. The CDR3 sequence is 19 residues long. The CDR3 region has the DNA TGTGCCACCCAAGTCCCGGGACAGGGTCGGAGAAGGGCTAATGAAAAACTGTTTTTT. The encoded protein is CATQVPGQGRRRANEKLFF.

The chain links TRBV7-2 to TRBJ2-1; the D gene is possibly TRBD2 (6 bases). V was cut by 8 bases and J by 9 bases, with 11 bases left in between. Germline V gives CDR1 SGHTA, CDR2 FQGNSA. The CDR3 totals 11 residues. The CDR3 protein is CASRQGGEQFF. The CDR3 DNA follows: TGTGCCAGCCGCCAGGGAGGTGAGCAGTTCTTC.

J is TRBJ2-5 and V is TRBV6-2 or TRBV6-3; the match to TRBD2 covers 8 bases. V was clipped by 6 bases and J by 3 bases; unmatched bases: 24. The germline CDR1 and CDR2 sequences are MNHEY and SVGEGT. The CDR3 spans 20 residues. The CDR3 nucleotides read TGTGCCAGCAGATACCCCCTAGTAAGAAGCGGGAGAGGGGAAGAAGAGACCCAGTACTTC. Amino acid sequence: CASRYPLVRSGRGEEETQYF.

The J gene is TRBJ1-5, the V gene TRBV7-9; D is unresolved. There are 14 residues in the CDR3. Germline V gene sequence: CDR1 SEHNR, CDR2 FQNEAQ (reference sequence). V was cut by 5 bases and J by 5 bases, with 13 bases left in between. In DNA, the CDR3 is TGTGCCAGCAGCCCAGACGGAGGTTATCAGCCCCAGCATTTT. This codes for CASSPDGGYQPQHF.

The V call is TRBV3-1 (or the pseudogene TRBV3-2), the J call TRBJ2-2; D is undetermined. The CDR3 is made up of 15 amino acids. The germline V and J ends were trimmed by 1 base and 3 bases, with 9 bases remaining between them. Germline-derived CDR1 and CDR2 are LGHDT and YNNKEL (reference sequence). CDR3 DNA: TGTGCCAGCAGCCAAGTATTCCTTGACACCGGGGAGCTGTTTTTT. It codes for CASSQVFLDTGELFF.